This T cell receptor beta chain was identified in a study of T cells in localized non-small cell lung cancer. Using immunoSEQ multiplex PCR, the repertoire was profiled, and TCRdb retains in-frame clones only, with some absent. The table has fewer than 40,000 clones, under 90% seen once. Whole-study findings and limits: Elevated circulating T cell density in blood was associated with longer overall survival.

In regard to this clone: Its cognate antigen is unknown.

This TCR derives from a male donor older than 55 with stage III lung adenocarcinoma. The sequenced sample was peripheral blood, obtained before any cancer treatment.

The CDR3 bases are TGCGCCAGCAGCTTGGCCCCCAATAACTATGGCTACACCTTC. Encoded protein: CASSLAPNNYGYTF. The rearrangement links TRBV5-1 to TRBJ1-2; D unresolved. This CDR3 has 14 residues. Trimming took 0 bases from V and 1 from J, leaving 7 bases between them. In germline, CDR1 is SGHRS, CDR2 YFSETQ.